The 25 T cell receptor beta chains given below trace back to one sample, sequenced in a study of shared clonotypes between healthy human individuals. The data were produced by immunoSEQ multiplex PCR, yet TCRdb's version contains in-frame clones alone and is incomplete. The data contain roughly 500,000 clones, 65% to 85% of them singletons. Sequencing used PBMCs. The receptors stem from a woman aged 35 to 49 in good health. Some clones in this sample may be carry-over from other donors' samples.

Of note for this clone: A read error is likely here: a far larger clone is one base away. This sequence joins TRBV7-9 and TRBJ2-7, with TRBD1 identical over 8 bases. Germline CDR1 and CDR2: SEHNR and FQNEAQ (reference sequence). The CDR3 has 19 amino acids. V lost 0 bases and J lost 3; bases outside the gene matches: 16. CDR3 in DNA: TGTGCCAGCAGCTTAGCGGTGAGAACAGGGGGACTGGGGTACTACGAGCAGTACTTC. This encodes CASSLAVRTGGLGYYEQYF.

The chain is built from TRBV5-6 and TRBJ1-4; perhaps TRBD1 as D (5 bases). The V and J ends lost 7 bases and 5 bases respectively, with 15 bases between them. The CDR3 totals 14 residues. CDR1 and CDR2 (germline): SGHDT, YYEEEE. The CDR3 region has the DNA TGTGCCAGCGGAAGATCGGGGGTGAATGAAAAACTGTTTTTT. It yields the protein CASGRSGVNEKLFF.

The chain combines TRBV7-2 with TRBJ1-1, with D possibly matching TRBD1 (6 bases). CDR1 is SGHTA, CDR2 FQGNSA, per germline. This CDR3 comprises 14 residues. The V and J ends lost 4 bases and 3 bases respectively, with 12 bases between them. CDR3 nucleotide sequence: TGTGCCAGCAGCTCAATAACAGGGTACACTGAAGCTTTCTTT. Amino acid sequence: CASSSITGYTEAFF. Full variable domain (rest looked up from reference TRBV7-2 and TRBJ1-1): GAGVSQSPSNKVTEKGKDVELRCDPISGHTALYWYRQSLGQGLEFLIYFQGNSAPDKSGLPSDRFSAERTGGSVSTLTIQRTQQEDSAVYLCASSSITGYTEAFFGQGTRLTVV.

This clone has only a few counts. The V gene is TRBV7-2, the J gene TRBJ2-5, with 9 positions matching TRBD2. CDR1 and CDR2 (germline): SGHTA, FQGNSA. The CDR3 length is 15 residues. The J segment lost 1 base and the V segment lost 5 bases, leaving 5 bases of the junction unmatched. CDR3 loop: CASSPASGIQETQYF. The CDR3 DNA sequence: TGTGCCAGCAGCCCTGCTAGCGGGATCCAAGAGACCCAGTACTTC.

The sample holds one count of this clone. A far larger clone is one nucleotide away, so this likely arose from a read error. At the DNA level, this CDR3 is encoded by other sequences in the same sample as well. The V and J genes are TRBV2 and TRBJ1-2, with 7 positions matching TRBD1. The germline CDR1 and CDR2 sequences are SNHLY and FYNNEI. The CDR3 is made up of 17 amino acids. The CDR3 bases are TGTGCAAGCATCCAACCCCGACATAGGGGGCAGAACTATGGCTACACCTTC. Residues: CASIQPRHRGQNYGYTF.

As regards this clone: A read error may be the cause here, since a much bigger clone is one base away. The same CDR3 can be traced to other DNA sequences in this sample. The rearrangement uses TRBV9 and TRBJ2-7, with a weak D call TRBD2 (6 bases). The CDR3 covers 13 residues. Germline CDR1 and CDR2: SGDLS and YYNGEE. The CDR3 region has the DNA TGTGCAAGCAGCTCGGGACTGATATACGAGCAGTACTTC. Its translation: CASSSGLIYEQYF.

The CDR3 spells CASSLIGGGSGKNIQYF. The CDR3 DNA reads as TGTGCCAGCAGTTTAATAGGGGGCGGTTCGGGCAAAAACATTCAGTACTTC. This chain joins TRBV7-2 and TRBJ2-4; 7 bases are shared with TRBD1. The CDR3 runs to 17 residues. Trimming cost V 6 bases and J 3 bases; bases outside gene matches: 14. Germline V gene data show CDR1 as SGHTA and CDR2 as FQGNSA.

The chain recombines TRBV4-1 with TRBJ2-7; TRBD1 matches 7 bases. Germline values: CDR1 MGHRA, CDR2 YSYEKL. This CDR3 has 15 residues. The V segment lost 3 bases and the J segment 0 bases; nucleotides outside the gene matches: 5. CDR3 nucleotide sequence: TGCGCCAGCAGCCATATGGGACAGAGCTCCTACGAGCAGTACTTC. Translated, it gives CASSHMGQSSYEQYF.

The genes are TRBV28 and TRBJ1-2, with 8 bases lining up with TRBD1. CDR1 is MDHEN, CDR2 SYDVKM, per germline. Losses at the gene ends were 6 bases for V and 8 bases for J; bases not matched to a gene: 11. This CDR3 region has 14 residues. The CDR3 nucleotides are TGTGCCAGCAGCTCCCCCCCAGGGGGCTGGGGCTACACCTTC. The encoded protein is CASSSPPGGWGYTF.

This clone was seen only a few times. The rearrangement links TRBV9 to TRBJ1-1; D is possibly TRBD1 (5 bases). The V end lost 3 bases, the J end lost 4 bases, and 13 bases lay between the germline ends. The germline gives CDR1 SGDLS, CDR2 YYNGEE. The CDR3 runs to 14 residues. In DNA, the CDR3 is TGTGCCAGCAGCGAGGGGCCAGGAGGCACTGAAGCTTTCTTT. Encoded protein: CASSEGPGGTEAFF.

The chain has TRBV5-4 and TRBJ1-2; D might be TRBD1 (6 bases). The CDR3 is 16 residues long. In germline, CDR1 is SGHNT, CDR2 YYREEE (reference sequence). Deletions cut 3 bases from V and 4 bases from J, with 19 bases between. CDR3 in amino acids: CASSSPTGGESYGYTF. The CDR3 bases are TGTGCCAGCAGCTCCCCGACAGGCGGAGAGAGCTATGGCTACACCTTC. Complete variable domain (other parts from reference TRBV5-4 and TRBJ1-2): ETGVTQSPTHLIKTRGQQVTLRCSSQSGHNTVSWYQQALGQGPQFIFQYYREEENGRGNFPPRFSGLQFPNYSSELNVNALELDDSALYLCASSSPTGGESYGYTFGSGTRLTVV.

For this clone: One end of the junction does not line up with germline, which may come from a read error. In the same sample, other DNA sequences code for this CDR3. This rearrangement joins TRBV5-4 to TRBJ2-2; no reliable D call. CDR1 and CDR2 from the germline V gene are SGHNT and YYREEE (reference sequence). This CDR3 spans 14 amino acids. The CDR3 DNA follows: TGCGCCAGCAGCCTAGTCACGAACACCGGGGAGCTGTTTTTT. It specifies CASSLVTNTGELFF.

The chain couples TRBV27 to TRBJ2-3, with 8 bases matching TRBD2. This CDR3 has 15 residues. Germline V lookup: CDR1 MNHEY, CDR2 SMNVEV (reference sequence). Losses at the gene ends were 6 bases for V and 4 bases for J; bases not matched to a gene: 9. The CDR3 DNA reads TGTGCCAGCAGGCCACCGGGACTAGGGGCAGATACGCAGTATTTT. Encoded protein: CASRPPGLGADTQYF.

This chain connects TRBV25-1 to TRBJ2-5, with unresolved D. CDR3 length: 14 residues. Germline-derived CDR1 and CDR2 are MGHDK and SYGVNS. The germline V and J ends were trimmed by 4 bases and 1 base, with 10 bases remaining between them. This chain's CDR3 is CASSGTETQETQYF. CDR3 sequence (DNA): TGTGCCAGCAGTGGAACAGAGACCCAAGAGACCCAGTACTTC.

The gene calls are TRBV9 and TRBJ2-2; D remains unclear. CDR1 and CDR2 (germline): SGDLS, YYNGEE. The CDR3 totals 17 residues. The V and J ends lost 0 bases and 0 bases respectively, with 12 bases between them. In DNA, the CDR3 is TGTGCCAGCAGCGTAGGGGCGAATCACGCGAACACCGGGGAGCTGTTTTTT. Translating gives CASSVGANHANTGELFF.

The chain couples TRBV15 to TRBJ2-3; 8 bases agree with TRBD2. Germline V gene data show CDR1 as LNHNV and CDR2 as YYDKDF (reference sequence). The ends lost 5 bases at V and 0 bases at J; junction bases unmatched: 13. The CDR3 length is 18 residues. CDR3 nucleotide sequence: TGTGCCACCAGCCCCCGACCGGTTCTAGCGGGTAGCACAGATACGCAGTATTTT. The encoded protein is CATSPRPVLAGSTDTQYF.

This clone was seen a single time. The chain employs TRBV5-8 and TRBJ2-1, with D unresolved. The CDR3 is 11 amino acids. CDR1 SGHTS and CDR2 YDEGEE come from the germline V gene. V was pared by 4 bases and J by 8 bases, with 7 bases between. CDR3 sequence reads: CASSVRDEQFF. The DNA for the CDR3 is TGTGCCAGCAGCGTCCGGGATGAGCAGTTCTTC.

This chain uses TRBV5-1 with TRBJ2-1, with 9 bases identical to TRBD2. Per the germline V gene, CDR1 is SGHRS and CDR2 is YFSETQ. V dropped 0 bases and J dropped 8; count of bases not matched to a gene: 6. The CDR3 covers 15 residues. The CDR3 protein is CASSLVSGSEHEQFF. In DNA form, the CDR3 reads TGCGCCAGCAGCTTGGTTAGCGGGAGTGAGCATGAGCAGTTCTTC.

To note about this clone: It is likely a read error: a sequence one base away is far more abundant. The chain joins TRBV20-1 to TRBJ2-5, with 8 bases that match TRBD1. CDR3 length: 11 amino acids. V trimming: 3 bases; J trimming: 11 bases; junction bases outside the gene matches: 5. Germline V gives CDR1 DFQATT, CDR2 SNEGSKA (reference sequence). The CDR3 coding sequence is TGCAGTGCTAGCCTACAGGGGGAGCAGTACTTC. Translation gives CSASLQGEQYF.

This clone was detected only a few times. The CDR3 nucleotides read TGTGCCAGCAGCCCCGGGTCATCACCTGGGGCAGATACGCAGTATTTT. This gives the protein CASSPGSSPGADTQYF. The chain has TRBV4-2 and TRBJ2-3; D is ambiguous. The CDR3 runs 16 residues. The V end lost 4 bases, the J end lost 4 bases, and 18 bases lay between the germline ends. CDR1 is LGHNA, CDR2 YNFKEQ, per germline.

Points on this clone: Since a far larger clone is one base different, this is likely a read error. Other DNA sequences of this sample code for an identical CDR3. The chain carries TRBV25-1 and TRBJ2-7; the match to TRBD2 covers 11 bases. V dropped 6 bases and J dropped 7; count of bases not matched to a gene: 14. CDR1 is MGHDK, CDR2 SYGVNS, per germline. The CDR3 runs to 16 residues. The CDR3 sequence is CASRLGTSGSRGEQYF. CDR3 nucleotides: TGTGCCAGCAGATTAGGGACTAGCGGTAGTCGAGGTGAGCAGTACTTC.

This clone was found a few times. V usage is TRBV7-8 and J usage is TRBJ1-3, with 11 bases that match TRBD1. With V trimmed by 2 bases and J by 8 bases, 5 bases remained unmatched. Germline values: CDR1 SGHVS, CDR2 FQNEAQ. The CDR3 totals 15 residues. The CDR3 bases are TGTGCCAGCAGCTTAAGCGGACAGGGGGCACACACCATATATTTT. Its translation: CASSLSGQGAHTIYF.

Details on this clone: Other DNA sequences in the same sample also yield this CDR3. The chain combines TRBV5-1 with TRBJ2-5; tentatively, D is TRBD1 or TRBD2 (5 bases each). Looked up from germline, CDR1 is SGHRS and CDR2 is YFSETQ. The germline V and J ends were trimmed by 0 bases and 5 bases, with 14 bases remaining between them. This CDR3 region has 15 residues. The CDR3 here is CASSLAGAGGETQYF. CDR3 nucleotides: TGCGCCAGCAGCTTGGCTGGGGCAGGCGGGGAGACCCAGTACTTC. Using reference TRBV5-1 and TRBJ2-5 for the parts outside the CDR3, the full variable domain is KAGVTQTPRYLIKTRGQQVTLSCSPISGHRSVSWYQQTPGQGLQFLFEYFSETQRNKGNFPGRFSGRQFSNSRSEMNVSTLELGDSALYLCASSLAGAGGETQYFGPGTRLLVL.

In its sample, this clone was seen many times. The chain combines TRBV6-1 with TRBJ2-2, with unresolved D. The CDR3 sequence is 15 residues long. Per the germline V gene, CDR1 is MNHNS and CDR2 is SASEGT. V lost 0 bases, J lost 2 bases, and 7 bases lay in between. CDR3 residues: CASSEAGTNTGELFF. CDR3 nucleotides: TGTGCCAGCAGTGAAGCGGGAACCAACACCGGGGAGCTGTTTTTT.

The chain couples TRBV11-2 to TRBJ1-4, with 7 bases aligning to TRBD1. The junction had 4 bases not matched to a gene; V was cut back by 2 bases and J by 4 bases. This CDR3 comprises 15 residues. CDR1 and CDR2 from the germline V gene are SGHAT and FQNNGV. The CDR3 coding sequence is TGTGCCAGCAGCTTACTCGGGACAGATAATGAAAAACTGTTTTTT. Translated: CASSLLGTDNEKLFF.